This TCR beta chain comes out of a study of T-cell reconstitution after alpha-beta-depleted transplantation in children. Unique molecular identifiers were incorporated into the prepared TCRbeta library. TCRdb recomputed calls from the PCR reads with MiXCR, one row per CDR3 protein. The sample lists about 540,000 distinct CDR3 sequences, roughly 18% occurring once. Germline loops: CDR1 SQVTM, CDR2 ANQGSEA. The germline V and J ends were trimmed by 1 base and 2 bases, with 2 bases remaining between them. The CDR3 contains 11 residues. The material was PBMCs from the stem cell graft donor, obtained from the stem cell graft. The rearrangement uses TRBV29-1 and TRBJ1-2; D not resolved. This sequence originates from a human donor who donated a stem cell graft to a child with acute lymphoblastic leukemia. CDR3 protein: CSVEGNYGYTF. CDR3 in DNA: TGCAGCGTTGAAGGGAACTATGGCTACACCTTC. The whole variable domain, filled in from reference TRBV29-1 and TRBJ1-2, reads SAVISQKPSRDICQRGTSLTIQCQVDSQVTMMFWYRQQPGQSLTLIATANQGSEATYESGFVIDKFPISRPNLTFSTLTVSNMSPEDSSIYLCSVEGNYGYTFGSGTRLTVV.